The 10 T cell receptor beta chains in this list originate from one sample, sequenced in a study of radiotherapy plus CTLA-4 blockade in lung cancer. Here immunoSEQ multiplex PCR was the method, and the copy in TCRdb shows in-frame clones only, minus some. The sample yields about 49,000 clones, about 85% seen once. The material sequenced was peripheral blood, taken from a patient treated with radiotherapy plus ipilimumab. These receptors all stem from a human donor with non-small cell lung cancer whose response to radiotherapy plus ipilimumab could not be evaluated.

This clone appeared a single time. The chain employs TRBV11-2 and TRBJ2-7, with 8 bases fitting TRBD1. The CDR3 extends over 16 amino acids. V lost 6 bases to trimming and J lost 3 bases; unmatched junction nucleotides: 13. CDR1 and CDR2 (germline): SGHAT, FQNNGV. CDR3 protein: CASRKNRQGISYEQYF. The CDR3 DNA reads TGTGCCAGCAGGAAAAATCGACAGGGGATTAGCTACGAGCAGTACTTC.

V and J are TRBV6-6 and TRBJ2-7, with 9 positions matching TRBD1. This CDR3 spans 15 amino acids. V was pared by 5 bases and J by 4 bases, with 9 bases of the junction left unmatched. The germline gives CDR1 MNHNY, CDR2 SVGAGI (reference sequence). This CDR3 is CASSVSGTGSYEQYF. For the CDR3, the DNA is TGTGCCAGCAGTGTCTCCGGGACAGGGTCTTACGAGCAGTACTTC.

This chain connects TRBV9 to TRBJ1-4, with D possibly being TRBD1 (6 bases). The V gene lost 4 bases and the J gene lost 7 bases, with 17 bases spanning the gap. Germline CDR1 reads SGDLS; CDR2 reads YYNGEE. The CDR3 consists of 15 residues. The CDR3 is CASSSNREVGEKLFF. In nucleotides, the CDR3 is TGTGCCAGCAGCTCTAACAGGGAAGTAGGTGAAAAACTGTTTTTT.

This clone was recorded only once. The V gene is TRBV5-1, the J gene TRBJ1-1; D is unclear. The V end lost 2 bases, the J end lost 5 bases, and 16 bases lay between the germline ends. This CDR3 contains 15 residues. Germline V lookup: CDR1 SGHRS, CDR2 YFSETQ. The CDR3 region is CASSFGGIFVTEAFF. DNA for the CDR3: TGCGCCAGCAGCTTTGGCGGTATCTTTGTAACTGAAGCTTTCTTT.

V gene TRBV25-1 combines with J gene TRBJ2-1, with no clear D. The CDR3 spans 15 residues. V lost 3 bases and J 2 bases, leaving 11 bases between the germline ends. The germline V gene encodes CDR1 MGHDK and CDR2 SYGVNS. In nucleotides, the CDR3 is TGTGCCAGCAGTGATGGGCTTATTCCCTACAATGAGCAGTTCTTC. Translating gives CASSDGLIPYNEQFF.

V is TRBV27 and J is TRBJ2-1; TRBD2 matches at 8 bases. Trimming at V came to 1 base and at J to 8 bases, leaving 13 bases not matched to a gene. From germline, CDR1 is MNHEY and CDR2 SMNVEV (reference sequence). There are 17 residues in the CDR3. CDR3 bases: TGTGCCAGCAGTTTATGGAAGCGGGAGACCTCATTTGATGAGCAGTTCTTC. Amino acid sequence: CASSLWKRETSFDEQFF.

This rearrangement joins TRBV28 to TRBJ1-2; TRBD1 is a possible D gene (5 bases). The CDR3 runs to 16 residues. CDR1 and CDR2 from the germline V gene are MDHEN and SYDVKM. Trimming took 6 bases from V and 5 from J, leaving 22 bases between them. The CDR3 DNA reads as TGTGCCAGCAGGACAGCAGGTACTAATCGGATTTATGGCTACACCTTC. Translated: CASRTAGTNRIYGYTF.

In its sample, this clone was seen once. The J gene is TRBJ1-3, the V gene TRBV7-2, with TRBD1 as a possible D gene (5 bases). V was cut by 5 bases and J by 2 bases, with 13 bases left in between. Germline CDR1 reads SGHTA; CDR2 reads FQGNSA. CDR3 length: 15 residues. The CDR3: CASSEDMSPGNTIYF. For the CDR3, the DNA is TGTGCCAGCAGCGAGGACATGAGTCCTGGAAACACCATATATTTT.

This chain uses TRBV2 with TRBJ1-1; possible D gene TRBD1, 6 bases. The CDR3 covers 12 residues. CDR1 and CDR2 (germline): SNHLY, FYNNEI. V lost 4 bases and J 9 bases, leaving 12 bases between the germline ends. DNA for the CDR3: TGTGCCAGCAGTGGCAGGACAGTGAAAGCTTTCTTT. As protein: CASSGRTVKAFF.

This chain uses TRBV5-5 with TRBJ1-2; D might be TRBD1 (5 bases). With 6 bases removed from V and 4 bases from J, the gap between germline ends came to 28 bases. Germline lookup yields CDR1 SGHKS and CDR2 YYEKEE (reference sequence). CDR3 length equals 18 residues. The DNA of the CDR3 is TGTGCCAGCACCCAGACAGCGCTGATTGGGGGGGGTAGCTATGGCTACACCTTC. This encodes CASTQTALIGGGSYGYTF.